The 31 T cell receptor beta chains reported below all come from one sample, sequenced in a study of radiotherapy plus CTLA-4 blockade in lung cancer. Generated by immunoSEQ multiplex PCR, the TCRdb table keeps only in-frame clones and is missing some. Among tens of thousands of clones, more than 60% were seen once, and the ten largest hold roughly 15%. Sequences were derived from peripheral blood, sampled from a patient treated with radiotherapy plus ipilimumab. The receptors derive from a human donor with non-small cell lung cancer who had a complete response to radiotherapy plus ipilimumab.

The chain couples TRBV9 to TRBJ1-2; D is unresolved. Trimming stripped 0 bases from V and 2 bases from J, with 5 bases between. Germline loops: CDR1 SGDLS, CDR2 YYNGEE. CDR3 length equals 13 residues. CDR3 sequence (DNA): TGTGCCAGCAGCGTAGAACAGAACTATGGCTACACCTTC. Translating gives CASSVEQNYGYTF.

This clone was recorded once. The CDR3 sequence: CASSFQGSSGNTIYF. The DNA for the CDR3 is TGTGCCAGCAGCTTTCAGGGATCCTCTGGAAACACCATATATTTT. The rearrangement joins TRBV5-5 to TRBJ1-3, with TRBD1 as a possible D gene (5 bases). Trimming left V 2 bases short and J 0 bases short, with 9 bases between. The CDR3 totals 15 residues. Per germline, CDR1 SGHKS and CDR2 YYEKEE (reference sequence). Full variable domain (outside the CDR3, taken from reference TRBV5-5 and TRBJ1-3): DAGVTQSPTHLIKTRGQQVTLRCSPISGHKSVSWYQQVLGQGPQFIFQYYEKEERGRGNFPDRFSARQFPNYSSELNVNALLLGDSALYLCASSFQGSSGNTIYFGEGSWLTVV.

The chain combines TRBV5-1 with TRBJ2-3; 13 nucleotides line up with TRBD2. The CDR3 loop spans 19 amino acids. Unmatched junction bases numbered 9, after V lost 0 bases and J lost 2 bases. Germline V gene lookup returns CDR1 SGHRS and CDR2 YFSETQ. CDR3 DNA: TGCGCCAGCAGCTTGGCCACTAGCGGGGGGGCCCAATTCACAGATACGCAGTATTTT. This translates into CASSLATSGGAQFTDTQYF. Filled out from reference TRBV5-1 and TRBJ2-3, the complete variable domain reads KAGVTQTPRYLIKTRGQQVTLSCSPISGHRSVSWYQQTPGQGLQFLFEYFSETQRNKGNFPGRFSGRQFSNSRSEMNVSTLELGDSALYLCASSLATSGGAQFTDTQYFGPGTRLTVL.

The gene calls are TRBV4-1 and TRBJ1-4; 8 bases line up with TRBD1. The CDR3 has 17 residues. Germline values: CDR1 MGHRA, CDR2 YSYEKL. V shed 4 bases and J 5 bases; nucleotides not matched to a gene: 12. Here the CDR3 DNA reads TGCGCCAGCAGCCGTACAAACACCAGGGGGCTGAATGAAAAACTGTTTTTT. Protein: CASSRTNTRGLNEKLFF.

This clone was detected a few times. V and J are TRBV19 and TRBJ2-3, with 9 bases aligning to TRBD1. This CDR3 is 15 amino acids long. The germline gives CDR1 LNHDA, CDR2 SQIVND (reference sequence). Trimming took 4 bases from V and 2 from J; bases not matched to a gene: 4. In DNA, the CDR3 is TGTGCCAGTAGTAGACAGGGGGGGTTCACAGATACGCAGTATTTT. Its translation: CASSRQGGFTDTQYF.

V is TRBV2 and J is TRBJ2-7; TRBD1 agrees at 9 bases. Germline V gene data show CDR1 as SNHLY and CDR2 as FYNNEI. CDR3 size: 15 residues. The V segment lost 7 bases and the J segment 3 bases; nucleotides outside the gene matches: 10. The CDR3 loop is CASTAGQGTGYEQYF. As DNA, the CDR3 is TGTGCCAGCACCGCGGGACAGGGAACGGGCTACGAGCAGTACTTC.

The chain has TRBV27 and TRBJ1-2; TRBD1 is a possible D gene (5 bases). Germline V gene lookup returns CDR1 MNHEY and CDR2 SMNVEV (reference sequence). The CDR3 contains 13 residues. The V and J ends lost 2 bases and 7 bases respectively, with 11 bases between them. CDR3: CASSLGGVSGYTF. The CDR3 DNA sequence: TGTGCCAGCAGTTTAGGGGGGGTGAGTGGCTACACCTTC.

CDR3 in amino acids: CASSPIDLTGGSLNYGYTF. The DNA for the CDR3 is TGTGCCAGCAGTCCTATCGACCTAACAGGGGGTTCACTTAACTATGGCTACACCTTC. The V call is TRBV27, the J call TRBJ1-2, with 8 bases aligning to TRBD1. CDR3 length: 19 residues. The junction had 18 bases not matched to a gene; V was cut back by 5 bases and J by 1 base. Germline V gene sequence: CDR1 MNHEY, CDR2 SMNVEV (reference sequence).

The gene calls are TRBV5-1 and TRBJ2-5; TRBD2 might be the D (5 bases). The V end was cut by 4 bases, the J end by 1 base, with 14 bases between. This CDR3 has 15 amino acids. Germline CDR1 is SGHRS and CDR2 is YFSETQ. The CDR3 reads CASSRVPGIQETQYF. The CDR3 DNA reads TGCGCCAGCAGCCGAGTCCCCGGGATCCAAGAGACCCAGTACTTC.

Turning to this clone: Other DNA sequences in the sample encode the same CDR3. J is TRBJ2-7 and V is TRBV6-5; TRBD1 agrees at 8 bases. Germline values: CDR1 MNHEY, CDR2 SVGAGI. The trim removed 0 bases at V and 1 base at J, leaving 2 bases unmatched. The CDR3 contains 15 residues. CDR3 bases: TGTGCCAGCAGTTACTCAGGGGACAGGTCCTACGAGCAGTACTTC. Its translation is CASSYSGDRSYEQYF.

This clone was counted once. The chain is built from TRBV6-5 and TRBJ1-5, with D perhaps TRBD1 (6 bases). The CDR3 totals 15 residues. V lost 6 bases to trimming and J lost 5 bases, with 17 bases between them. CDR1 is MNHEY and CDR2 is SVGAGI in the germline V gene. DNA for the CDR3: TGTGCCAGCAGGCCCGTCTACAGGGCCGATCAGCCCCAGCATTTT. The encoded protein is CASRPVYRADQPQHF.

The gene calls are TRBV2 and TRBJ2-3; 9 nucleotides match TRBD2. CDR1 and CDR2 (germline): SNHLY, FYNNEI. CDR3 length: 19 amino acids. Trimming removed 3 bases from V and 0 bases from J; junction bases left unmatched: 13. CDR3 nucleotides: TGTGCCAGCAGTGATTTGCGGGAGGGCCGATTAGCTAGCACAGATACGCAGTATTTT. It encodes CASSDLREGRLASTDTQYF.

J is TRBJ1-5 and V is TRBV7-8; D is possibly TRBD1 (5 bases). Germline V lookup: CDR1 SGHVS, CDR2 FQNEAQ. This CDR3 has 17 amino acids. V lost 1 base and J 7 bases, leaving 20 bases between the germline ends. The CDR3 region is CASSLGGPIGFRQPQHF. The CDR3 DNA follows: TGTGCCAGCAGCTTAGGGGGCCCTATAGGGTTTCGGCAGCCCCAGCATTTT.

The chain joins TRBV5-1 to TRBJ1-2; TRBD1 aligns across 12 bases. CDR1 and CDR2 (germline): SGHRS, YFSETQ. The CDR3 is 17 amino acids. V shed 2 bases and J 2 bases; nucleotides not matched to a gene: 7. CDR3 loop: CASSFGTGGGRNYGYTF. The CDR3 region has the DNA TGCGCCAGCAGCTTTGGGACAGGGGGCGGGAGGAACTATGGCTACACCTTC.

This clone has just one count. V usage is TRBV7-9 and J usage is TRBJ1-6; D unclear. V was trimmed by 4 bases and J by 9 bases, leaving 7 bases between them. Looked up from germline, CDR1 is SEHNR and CDR2 is FQNEAQ (reference sequence). The CDR3 length is 12 residues. CDR3 bases: TGTGCCAGCAGCTACTCGGGTTCACCCCTCCACTTT. Encoded protein: CASSYSGSPLHF.

The sample holds a few counts of this clone. The CDR3 loop is CASSPGVRVNIQYF. The CDR3 DNA is TGCGCCAGCAGCCCCGGGGTGCGGGTAAACATTCAGTACTTC. The chain combines TRBV5-1 with TRBJ2-4, with D possibly TRBD2 on 5 matching bases. The germline V gene encodes CDR1 SGHRS and CDR2 YFSETQ. V was pared by 4 bases and J by 6 bases, with 14 bases between. This CDR3 has 14 amino acids.

The table lists this clone with a few counts. The chain carries TRBV4-1 and TRBJ2-1; no firm D call. The V gene lost 4 bases and the J gene lost 10 bases, with 17 bases spanning the gap. Germline CDR1 and CDR2: MGHRA and YSYEKL. This CDR3 has 14 residues. CDR3 sequence reads: CASSPRLSFEEQFF. CDR3 nucleotides: TGCGCCAGCAGCCCCCGTTTGTCCTTTGAGGAGCAGTTCTTC.

This clone was observed a single time. The chain is built from TRBV5-8 and TRBJ2-5; no definite D call. The V and J ends lost 3 bases and 5 bases respectively, with 14 bases between them. The germline V gene encodes CDR1 SGHTS and CDR2 YDEGEE. This CDR3 has 14 amino acids. CDR3 nucleotide sequence: TGTGCCAGCAGCTGGAACCCCTTCGGGGAGACCCAGTACTTC. This sequence encodes CASSWNPFGETQYF.

The CDR3, as DNA: TGTGCCAGCTCACCGATGGGACTTACGAACACCGGGGAGCTGTTTTTT. Translating gives CASSPMGLTNTGELFF. This chain uses TRBV18 with TRBJ2-2, with a tentative D call TRBD2 (6 bases). The CDR3 is 16 residues long. The V gene lost 3 bases and the J gene lost 0 bases, with 11 bases spanning the gap. Germline V gene sequence: CDR1 KGHSH, CDR2 LQKENI. Looking up the rest from reference TRBV18 and TRBJ2-2 gives the full variable domain: NAGVMQNPRHLVRRRGQEARLRCSPMKGHSHVYWYRQLPEEGLKFMVYLQKENIIDESGMPKERFSAEFPKEGPSILRIQQVVRGDSAAYFCASSPMGLTNTGELFFGEGSRLTVL.

The gene calls are TRBV6-5 and TRBJ2-7, with 10 bases matching TRBD2. Trimming removed 4 bases from V and 7 bases from J; junction bases left unmatched: 13. CDR1 is MNHEY and CDR2 is SVGAGI in the germline V gene. The CDR3 covers 16 residues. The CDR3 DNA sequence: TGTGCCAGCAGTTCCTGGGGGGAGCGGGGGGGGCGAGAGCAGTACTTC. Translated: CASSSWGERGGREQYF.

The genes are TRBV19 and TRBJ1-1; no firm D call. Germline V gives CDR1 LNHDA, CDR2 SQIVND (reference sequence). The CDR3 is 15 amino acids. The V end was cut by 1 base, the J end by 6 bases, with 15 bases between. CDR3 nucleotide sequence: TGTGCCAGTAGTATAGTAGGCAGTGAGAGGGCTGAAGCTTTCTTT. Translating gives CASSIVGSERAEAFF. The variable domain in full, completed from reference TRBV19 and TRBJ1-1, reads DGGITQSPKYLFRKEGQNVTLSCEQNLNHDAMYWYRQDPGQGLRLIYYSQIVNDFQKGDIAEGYSVSREKKESFPLTVTSAQKNPTAFYLCASSIVGSERAEAFFGQGTRLTVV.

The rearrangement uses TRBV6-6 and TRBJ1-1; tentative D call: TRBD1 (6 bases). V lost 8 bases and J 4 bases, leaving 14 bases between the germline ends. The CDR3 covers 13 residues. The V gene's germline CDR1 is MNHNY and CDR2 SVGAGI (reference sequence). This CDR3 reads CASLGGAGTEAFF. The DNA of the CDR3 is TGTGCCAGCTTGGGGGGGGCCGGCACTGAAGCTTTCTTT.

V gene TRBV18 combines with J gene TRBJ1-1; 10 bases are shared with TRBD1. V shed 7 bases, J shed 3 bases, and the junction held 5 bases outside the gene matches. The germline CDR1 and CDR2 sequences are KGHSH and LQKENI. The CDR3 sequence is 14 residues long. CDR3 DNA sequence: TGTGCCAGCTTCCAGACAGGGGGCTACACTGAAGCTTTCTTT. Translated: CASFQTGGYTEAFF.

The chain combines TRBV7-2 with TRBJ1-4; 11 nucleotides align to TRBD1. The junction had 7 bases not matched to a gene; V was cut back by 5 bases and J by 8 bases. Germline values: CDR1 SGHTA, CDR2 FQGNSA. The CDR3 runs to 15 residues. The CDR3 nucleotides read TGTGCCAGCAGCCCCCGGACAGGGGGCAGCGAAAAACTGTTTTTT. Its protein is CASSPRTGGSEKLFF.

The chain links TRBV5-1 to TRBJ1-3, with 7 nucleotides matching TRBD1. The CDR3 length is 16 residues. The junction had 7 bases not matched to a gene; V was cut back by 4 bases and J by 0 bases. Germline V gene sequence: CDR1 SGHRS, CDR2 YFSETQ. Here the CDR3 DNA reads TGCGCCAGCAGCCCACGACAGGGAACCTCTGGAAACACCATATATTTT. It encodes CASSPRQGTSGNTIYF.

This clone appeared a few times. This chain joins TRBV2 and TRBJ2-5; D perhaps matches TRBD2 (7 bases). The germline V and J ends were trimmed by 0 bases and 5 bases, with 13 bases remaining between them. The CDR3 runs to 15 residues. CDR1 is SNHLY and CDR2 is FYNNEI in the germline V gene. The chain's CDR3 is CASSEAGGPRETQYF. CDR3 nucleotides: TGTGCCAGCAGTGAAGCGGGGGGGCCCCGGGAGACCCAGTACTTC. Supplemented by reference TRBV2 and TRBJ2-5, the full variable domain reads EPEVTQTPSHQVTQMGQEVILRCVPISNHLYFYWYRQILGQKVEFLVSFYNNEISEKSEIFDDQFSVERPDGSNFTLKIRSTKLEDSAMYFCASSEAGGPRETQYFGPGTRLLVL.

The CDR3: CASSFSGGLNTGELFF. The CDR3 coding sequence is TGTGCCAGCAGCTTTTCAGGGGGGTTGAACACCGGGGAGCTGTTTTTT. The chain combines TRBV11-3 with TRBJ2-2; possibly TRBD1 for D (7 bases). The V gene's germline CDR1 is SGHNT and CDR2 YENEEA. The germline V and J ends were trimmed by 3 bases and 1 base, with 12 bases remaining between them. The CDR3 length is 16 residues.

The gene calls are TRBV14 and TRBJ1-1, with a tentative D call TRBD1 (5 bases). V lost 7 bases, J lost 6 bases, and 21 bases lay in between. CDR3 length: 15 amino acids. The germline V gene has CDR1 SGHDN and CDR2 FVKESK. The CDR3 DNA reads as TGTGCCAGCAAGCCAAGCCTTGGGACTGGGTCTGAAGCTTTCTTT. It is translated as CASKPSLGTGSEAFF.

The chain employs TRBV30 and TRBJ1-5; 7 positions agree with TRBD1. The length of the CDR3 is 14 residues. After removal of 2 bases from V and 3 bases from J, the junction contained 4 bases not matched to a gene. The germline V gene encodes CDR1 GTSNPN and CDR2 SVGIG (reference sequence). The DNA for the CDR3 is TGTGCCTGGAGTTATGGACAGGTCAATCAGCCCCAGCATTTT. This translates into CAWSYGQVNQPQHF.

V is TRBV7-2 and J is TRBJ2-1; no definite D call. Germline V gene lookup returns CDR1 SGHTA and CDR2 FQGNSA. The CDR3 runs to 14 residues. Trimming pared 6 bases from V and 0 bases from J, leaving 9 bases between. CDR3 in amino acids: CASRPGGSYNEQFF. The DNA for the CDR3 is TGTGCCAGCAGGCCAGGTGGCTCCTACAATGAGCAGTTCTTC.

This chain uses TRBV7-2 with TRBJ1-2; 7 bases fit TRBD1. CDR1 SGHTA and CDR2 FQGNSA come from the germline V gene. The CDR3 has 14 amino acids. The V segment lost 5 bases and the J segment 8 bases; nucleotides outside the gene matches: 11. The CDR3 DNA reads as TGTGCCAGCAGCGGACGGGACAGCTATTCGGGCTACACCTTC. Translated: CASSGRDSYSGYTF.